This T cell receptor (beta chain) was recorded in a study of cytomegalovirus exposure and HLA in healthy donors (dated by TCRdb to 2017 to 2019). Regarding the complete study: In an earlier analysis of several hundred of the donors, around 290 Gb of sequence data and 95 million to 130 million unique TCR beta sequences from 150 million to 200 million T cells were reported. In an earlier analysis of 500 to 650 of the donors, high-throughput TCR beta sequencing was used to judge whether each TCR beta V gene segment behaved as functional or pseudogenic. Donor age, sex, ethnicity and CMV serostatus were compiled together with the repertoire data. The study profiled the T cell repertoires of 500 to 800 subjects by immunosequencing and related them to cytomegalovirus serostatus. Of the approximately 400 genotyped donors, approximately 81% were placed in the genetic ancestry cluster associated with self-reported Caucasian donors. In the later analysis, no new phenotypic data were used to find candidate immune exposures; instead, reliance was placed on TCR beta sequences and their occurrence across donors. The aim of the study was to test whether cataloging public T cell receptors could identify signatures of past pathogen exposure. On average, 235,054 unique TCR beta nucleotide sequences were sequenced per donor among some 430 genotyped donors of the cohort, with roughly 18% of those sequences being non-productive. Because of strong linkage in the cohort, 4 to 6 DR-DQ haplotypes were treated as single units for association and clustering. A later analysis re-analyzed previously published TCR beta repertoires from hundreds of donors and added high-resolution HLA genotyping to study TCR occurrence patterns. A later genetic analysis took genome-wide SNP genotypes for about 55% of the 666 donors and used that subset as a discovery cohort. A separate validation cohort of approximately 130 different subjects was used in addition to the roughly 620-subject first cohort. HLA typing included class I and class II loci at four-digit resolution. Every discovery cohort repertoire had been produced on one sequencing platform. High-throughput TCR immunosequencing, statistical association of individual TCRs with disease status, and machine learning were combined to predict cytomegalovirus infection status. Typing coverage varied by locus: roughly 620-630 donors for A, B, C, DRB1 and DQB1; approximately 500 for DQA1; more than 600 for DPA1; under 490 for DPB1. Approximately 310 gigabases of sequencing data and 78 million or so unique TCR sequences were included in an early release covering several hundred HLA-typed donors.

At the junction V is shortened by 7 bases and J by 8 bases, with 14 bases in between. The CDR3, from cysteine to phenylalanine, totals 12 residues. Left in the record is the CDR3 DNA by itself, 36 bases read in frame from the first base. CDR1 and CDR2 are read off the germline V gene (reference sequence) as MNHNY and SVGAGI. The research as a whole found: Some IMGT-functional V segments, including TRBV6-2 and TRBV6-3, could not be distinguished by the 87-base-pair reads and were therefore excluded. In a later analysis, 15,000 to 20,000 TCR beta sequences were associated with specific HLA alleles at a false discovery rate of 0.05. While some public TCRs were present in many individuals, most TCR sequences turned up only very rarely across donors. Sequencing depth was assumed to be roughly uniform across donors in the presence/absence analyses, though that assumption may not hold. According to the authors, the approach could potentially be generalized to other disease states and immunological phenotypes. Because counts were too low, approximately 15 rarely observed V segments, including chromosome 9 orphons, were excluded from the earlier analysis of around 640 of the donors. In an earlier analysis of 500 to 650 of the donors, most TCR beta V segments appeared in productive rearrangements about 87% or about 30% of the time, broadly matching IMGT annotations. In this cohort, only TCR beta chains were sequenced, and detectable features were limited by the absence of alpha or paired-chain data. A total of 150 to 200 TCR beta chains were listed by the study as associated with cytomegalovirus. Three of the identified cytomegalovirus-associated TCR beta chains were confirmed in vitro to be specific for cytomegalovirus antigens. When HLA alleles, especially DR and DQ, strongly co-occurred, TCR associations were difficult to assign to individual alleles. The classifier was reported to diagnose cytomegalovirus status with high specificity and sensitivity in both the original cohort and the validation cohort. Correlated functional status among segregating V segments might reflect linkage disequilibrium, but an unknown experimental factor could not be ruled out. Several of the top co-occurrence clusters appeared to be linked to parvovirus B19, influenza, CMV and Epstein-Barr virus, according to a later analysis. A group of highly shared sequence variants was considered likely to be a technical artifact of the sequencing pipeline. For the cohort, immune exposure information was limited to CMV serostatus. Most CMV-associated TCR beta chains appeared to be HLA-restricted in a later analysis, and the HLA associations seemed to be driven largely by CMV exposure. In a later genetic analysis, fewer N-insertions in productive TCRs were reported among donors in an Asian-associated ancestry cluster than the approximately 710-donor mean. A further reported finding was that TCR beta sequences accurately predicted the HLA-A and HLA-B alleles for most subjects in the first cohort. In a later analysis, TCR association rates were found to vary across HLA loci, with the most associated TCRs seen for DRB1 alleles and the fewest for HLA-C alleles. A later genetic analysis associated a missense DCLRE1C variant with V-gene and J-gene trimming of TCR beta chains, and an independent cohort replicated the association. Because some donors lacked HLA typing at each locus, the association tests relied only on the typed subset. In a later analysis, HLA-associated TCR beta chains were found to be more clonally expanded and to have lower generation probabilities than equally common non-associated chains.

The method was the immunoSEQ multiplex PCR assay. For the multiplex PCR, a mixture combining 60 forward primers for TCR Vbeta segments and 13 reverse primers for TCR Jbeta segments was used. A multiplex PCR assay on genomic DNA amplified the CDR3 region of rearranged TCR beta genes. Amplified TCR beta libraries were sequenced as 87-base-pair reads on the Illumina HiSeq System. As for how the authors treated the data: Across the 600 to 700 repertoires, a later analysis counted 75 million to 90 million unique TCR beta chains, about 10 million of which were shared by at least two donors. To remove PCR and sequencing errors, raw reads were error-corrected and collapsed into unique sequences using a nearest-neighbor algorithm that merged closely related sequences. To assign V, D and J gene segments, CDR3 sequences were aligned to IMGT reference sequences. Each retained sequence needed at least a six-nucleotide match to both a V gene segment and a J gene segment. Rearrangements were called productive when the CDR3 lacked stop codons and stayed in frame with V and J; all others were non-productive. CDR3 was defined by IMGT convention, running from the second conserved V-encoded cysteine to the conserved J-encoded phenylalanine. The earlier analysis of 500 to 600 of the donors excluded sequences that lacked an unambiguous match to a single V gene segment. In an earlier analysis of almost 600 of the donors, a V segment was called functional when productive rearrangements were above 56.7%, and segregating when the standard deviation between donors exceeded 5%. A statistical classification framework was developed to diagnose cytomegalovirus status using the catalog of TCR beta chain sequences. V and J gene assignment, in a later analysis, came from comparing TCR nucleotide sequences with IMGT/GENE-DB human TR gene sequences. The TCRdist pipeline was used in a later analysis to assign CDR3 sequences and most-parsimonious VDJ recombination scenarios. In a later analysis, each TCR beta chain was defined by its CDR3 amino acid sequence together with its V-gene family, and reads lacking a unique V-gene family were excluded. A later analysis removed 550 to 650 highly shared, low-generation-probability nucleotide sequences to deal with suspected cross-contamination and a sequencing artifact. A later analysis calculated a clonal expansion index for each public chain from normalized within-repertoire ranks of inferred template counts. Generation probabilities in a later analysis came from a VDJ recombination model fitted to out-of-frame rearrangements, and those results were checked against IGoR. In a later analysis, TCR-TCR, TCR-HLA and TCR-CMV co-occurrence was scored with hypergeometric tests, and a repertoire-size bias correction was applied to TCR pairs. To estimate false discovery rates, a later analysis permuted the HLA or CMV assignments 20 times. A later analysis grouped co-occurring TCRs with DBSCAN, adding TCRdist sequence similarity when clustering within HLA-allele-positive subsets. Co-occurrence clustering excluded repertoires with fewer than 30,000 or more than 120,000 public chains, plus five with anomalous nucleotide sharing. The table comes from immuneACCESS by way of TCRdb, which keeps in-frame sequences with V and J called. Part of the clones is missing from these tables; in studies checked, under half for an unresolved V gene and the rest for unknown reasons. V and J calls and clone size are as listed in that table; D and trimming were resolved from the DNA. This sample lists roughly 180,000 clones; roughly 80% were detected once. The leading ten clones occupy approximately 2.4% of the sample.

In regard to this clone: Its antigen target is currently unknown. No much larger clonotype is one base removed from it; base qualities were not supplied.

The cohort was made up of around 720 healthy bone marrow donors. At the time of sampling, all cohort members were nominally healthy, though unrecorded immune exposures were likely present. The donor was CMV seronegative and was included in the group of around 320 seronegative cohort members. Every donor gave a peripheral blood sample, and the peripheral blood mononuclear cells from that sample were used for TCR beta sequencing. The Qiagen DNeasy Blood Extraction Kit was used to extract genomic DNA from the blood cell samples. The TCR comes from a male donor in good health and CMV-seronegative. The chain uses TRBV6-6 and TRBJ1-2, with a weak D call of TRBD1 (5 bases match). Sequencing used PBMCs. The encoded CDR3 is CASKGPVRGYTF. The bases read TGTGCCAGCAAGGGGCCTGTGAGGGGCTACACCTTC.